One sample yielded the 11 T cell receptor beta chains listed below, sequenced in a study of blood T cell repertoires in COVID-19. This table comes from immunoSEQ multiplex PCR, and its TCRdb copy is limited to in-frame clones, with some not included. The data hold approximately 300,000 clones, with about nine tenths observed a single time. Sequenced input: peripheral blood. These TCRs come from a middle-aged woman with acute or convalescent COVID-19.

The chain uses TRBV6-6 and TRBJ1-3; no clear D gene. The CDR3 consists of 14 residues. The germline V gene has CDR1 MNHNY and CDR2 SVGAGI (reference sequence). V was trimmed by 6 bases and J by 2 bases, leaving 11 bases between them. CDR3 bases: TGTGCCAGCAGGCCTCCGGGAACTGGAAACACCATATATTTT. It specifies CASRPPGTGNTIYF.

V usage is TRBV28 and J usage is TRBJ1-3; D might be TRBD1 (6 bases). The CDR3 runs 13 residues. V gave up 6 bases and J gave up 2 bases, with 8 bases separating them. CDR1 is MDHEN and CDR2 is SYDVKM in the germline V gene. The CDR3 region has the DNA TGTGCCAGCAGATGGACAGCTGGAAACACCATATATTTT. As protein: CASRWTAGNTIYF.

The CDR3 DNA is TGTGCCAGCAGCGCACAGGGGGCGGCTGGAAACACCATATATTTT. Translation: CASSAQGAAGNTIYF. The chain has TRBV9 and TRBJ1-3, with 9 bases identical to TRBD1. The J segment lost 2 bases and the V segment lost 3 bases, leaving 3 bases of the junction unmatched. CDR3 length: 15 residues. CDR1 is SGDLS, CDR2 YYNGEE, per germline.

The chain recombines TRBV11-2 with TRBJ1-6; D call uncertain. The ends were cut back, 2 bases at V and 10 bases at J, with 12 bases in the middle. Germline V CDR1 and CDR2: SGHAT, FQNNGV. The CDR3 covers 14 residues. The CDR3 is CASSLWRAESPLHF. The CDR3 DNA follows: TGTGCCAGCAGCTTATGGAGGGCCGAATCACCCCTCCACTTT.

Here the CDR3 DNA reads TGCAGCGTTGAAGATTGGTCGACTAGCGGGGGCACAGATACGCAGTATTTT. This codes for CSVEDWSTSGGTDTQYF. The rearrangement joins TRBV29-1 to TRBJ2-3, with TRBD2 matching 11 bases. Germline V gene data show CDR1 as SQVTM and CDR2 as ANQGSEA. Germline trimming cut 0 bases from V and 1 base from J; bases unmatched to any gene: 6. This CDR3 comprises 17 residues.

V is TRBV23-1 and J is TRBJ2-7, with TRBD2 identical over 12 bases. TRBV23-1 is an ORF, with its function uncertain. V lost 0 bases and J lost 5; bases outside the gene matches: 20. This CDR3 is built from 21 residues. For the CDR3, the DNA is TGCGCCAGCAGTCAATCCTCGACTAGCGGGGGCCTCCCTCTCCAGTTCGACGAGCAGTACGTC. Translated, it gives CASSQSSTSGGLPLQFDEQYV.

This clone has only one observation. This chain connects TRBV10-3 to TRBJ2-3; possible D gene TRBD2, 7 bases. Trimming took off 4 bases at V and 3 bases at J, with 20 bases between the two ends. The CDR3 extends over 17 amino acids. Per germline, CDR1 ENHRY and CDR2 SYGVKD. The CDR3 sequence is CAISGGGGGARTDTQYF. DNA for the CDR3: TGTGCCATCAGTGGAGGTGGAGGGGGGGCCAGGACAGATACGCAGTATTTT.

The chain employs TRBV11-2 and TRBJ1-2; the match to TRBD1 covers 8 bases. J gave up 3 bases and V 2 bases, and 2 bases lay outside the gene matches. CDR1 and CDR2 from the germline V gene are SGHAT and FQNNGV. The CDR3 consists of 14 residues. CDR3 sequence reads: CASSLSTGDYGYTF. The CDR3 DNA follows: TGTGCCAGCAGCTTATCGACAGGGGACTATGGCTACACCTTC.

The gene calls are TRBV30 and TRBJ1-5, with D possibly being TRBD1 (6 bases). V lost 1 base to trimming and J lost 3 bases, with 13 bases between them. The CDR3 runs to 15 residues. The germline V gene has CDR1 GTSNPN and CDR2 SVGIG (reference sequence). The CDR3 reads CAWSEAGALNQPQHF. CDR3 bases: TGTGCCTGGAGTGAAGCGGGGGCCCTCAATCAGCCCCAGCATTTT.

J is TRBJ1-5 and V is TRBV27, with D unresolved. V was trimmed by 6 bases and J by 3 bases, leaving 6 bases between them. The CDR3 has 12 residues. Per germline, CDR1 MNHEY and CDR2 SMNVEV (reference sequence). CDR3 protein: CASSLPNQPQHF. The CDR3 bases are TGTGCCAGCAGCCTTCCCAATCAGCCCCAGCATTTT.

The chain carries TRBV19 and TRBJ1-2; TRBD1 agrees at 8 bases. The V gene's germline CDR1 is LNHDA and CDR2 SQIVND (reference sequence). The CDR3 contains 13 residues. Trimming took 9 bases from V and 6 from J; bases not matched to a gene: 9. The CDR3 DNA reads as TGTGCCAGCGGACAGGGTGGACTTCATGGCTACACCTTC. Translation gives CASGQGGLHGYTF.